This T cell receptor beta chain was obtained from a study of T cell changes during pregnancy in multiple sclerosis. Sequenced by immunoSEQ multiplex PCR; TCRdb stores in-frame clones only, minus some. The profile shows tens of thousands of clones, just under 95% of them singletons. The length of the CDR3 is 15 residues. From germline, CDR1 is LNHDA and CDR2 SQIVND (reference sequence). The germline V and J ends were trimmed by 3 bases and 0 bases, with 11 bases remaining between them. This TCR derives from a female donor with multiple sclerosis, enrolled in a pregnancy study. The sequences come from CD4+ T cells from peripheral blood mononuclear cells, collected in the third trimester of pregnancy. V usage is TRBV19 and J usage is TRBJ1-1; D might be TRBD1 (6 bases). The CDR3 nucleotides are TGTGCCAGTAGTATGGCGGGGGCCGTGAACACTGAAGCTTTCTTT. It translates to CASSMAGAVNTEAFF. The whole variable domain, filled in from reference TRBV19 and TRBJ1-1, reads DGGITQSPKYLFRKEGQNVTLSCEQNLNHDAMYWYRQDPGQGLRLIYYSQIVNDFQKGDIAEGYSVSREKKESFPLTVTSAQKNPTAFYLCASSMAGAVNTEAFFGQGTRLTVV.